The 4 T cell receptor beta chains given below trace back to one sample, sequenced in a study of post-analysis software for immune sequencing data. Whole-study findings and limits: Five or six TRBV segments, TRBV5-6, TRBV5-1 and TRBV20-1 among them, were found more frequent in patients than controls.

The library was made from cDNA and included unique molecular identifiers. TCRdb reprocessed the PCR reads via MiXCR and lists one record per CDR3 protein. Of around 260,000 distinct CDR3 sequences in the sample, 35% to 45% were seen once. No antigens are known for them. Sample: blood. All receptors derive from a girl aged 5-17 years with multiple sclerosis.

In regard to this clonotype: A much more abundant neighbour one base away suggests this may be a read error. The chain has TRBV25-1 and TRBJ2-3; D is possibly TRBD1 (6 bases). CDR1 and CDR2 (germline): MGHDK, SYGVNS. This CDR3 is built from 16 residues. The V gene lost 8 bases and the J gene lost 1 base, with 19 bases spanning the gap. In DNA form, the CDR3 reads TGTGCCAGCTCAGTGAAACGGACAGAGGGCACAGATACGCAGTATTTT. It codes for CASSVKRTEGTDTQYF.

V is TRBV9 and J is TRBJ2-1; 7 bases match TRBD2. The CDR3 sequence is 14 residues long. V dropped 1 base and J dropped 12; count of bases not matched to a gene: 10. CDR1 SGDLS and CDR2 YYNGEE come from the germline V gene. The DNA of the CDR3 is TGTGCCAGCAGCGTACGCCCCGTGGCGGGAGTGCAGTTCTTC. This translates into CASSVRPVAGVQFF. The full variable domain, rest sourced from reference TRBV9 and TRBJ2-1, is DSGVTQTPKHLITATGQRVTLRCSPRSGDLSVYWYQQSLDQGLQFLIQYYNGEERAKGNILERFSAQQFPDLHSELNLSSLELGDSALYFCASSVRPVAGVQFFGPGTRLTVL.

This clonotype was seen many times. CDR3 residues: CASSLASRQGTYNEQFF. The CDR3 DNA is TGCGCCAGCAGCTTGGCTTCTCGGCAGGGGACCTACAATGAGCAGTTCTTC. V usage is TRBV5-1 and J usage is TRBJ2-1, with TRBD1 as a possible D gene (6 bases). Trimming took 0 bases from V and 2 from J, leaving 15 bases between them. The length of the CDR3 is 17 residues. The germline gives CDR1 SGHRS, CDR2 YFSETQ. The entire variable domain, with the rest obtained from reference TRBV5-1 and TRBJ2-1, is as follows: KAGVTQTPRYLIKTRGQQVTLSCSPISGHRSVSWYQQTPGQGLQFLFEYFSETQRNKGNFPGRFSGRQFSNSRSEMNVSTLELGDSALYLCASSLASRQGTYNEQFFGPGTRLTVL.

The rearrangement links TRBV13 to TRBJ1-1; D remains unclear. Germline-derived CDR1 and CDR2 are PRHDT and FYEKMQ (reference sequence). CDR3 length: 13 residues. V was shortened by 3 bases and J by 1 base, with 6 bases between the two germline ends. The CDR3 spells CASSFQWNTEAFF. CDR3 coding DNA: TGTGCCAGCAGCTTCCAGTGGAACACTGAAGCTTTCTTT.